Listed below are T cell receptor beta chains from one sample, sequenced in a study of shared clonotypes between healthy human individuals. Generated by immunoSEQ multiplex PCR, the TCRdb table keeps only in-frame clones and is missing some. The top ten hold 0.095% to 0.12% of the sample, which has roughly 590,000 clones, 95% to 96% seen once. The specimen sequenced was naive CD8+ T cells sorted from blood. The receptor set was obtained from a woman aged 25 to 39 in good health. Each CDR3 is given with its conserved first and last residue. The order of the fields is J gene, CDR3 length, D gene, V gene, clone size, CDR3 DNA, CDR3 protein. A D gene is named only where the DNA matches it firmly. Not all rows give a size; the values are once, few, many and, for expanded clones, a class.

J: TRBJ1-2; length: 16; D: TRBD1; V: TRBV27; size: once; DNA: TGTGCCAGCAGTTTATTTCCCAGCACAGGGGCCTATGGCTACACCTTC; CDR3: CASSLFPSTGAYGYTF
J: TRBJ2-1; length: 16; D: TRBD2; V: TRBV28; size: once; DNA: TGTGCCAGCAGCCACTATAGCGGGAACTCCTACAATGAGCAGTTCTTC; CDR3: CASSHYSGNSYNEQFF
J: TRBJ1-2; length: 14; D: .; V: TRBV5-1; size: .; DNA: TGCGCCAGCAGCTTGCACGGCAGGGGTTATGGCTACACCTTC; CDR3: CASSLHGRGYGYTF
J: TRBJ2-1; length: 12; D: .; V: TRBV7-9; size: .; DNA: TGTGCCAGCAGCTTAGTACCGGGGGAGCAGTTCTTC; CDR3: CASSLVPGEQFF
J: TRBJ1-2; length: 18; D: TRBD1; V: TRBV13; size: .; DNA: TGTGCCAGCAGCTCCATGCCCCTGACAGGGGGTTCTAACTATGGCTACACCTTC; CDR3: CASSSMPLTGGSNYGYTF
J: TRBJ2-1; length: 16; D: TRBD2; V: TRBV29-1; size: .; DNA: TGCAGCGTTGAAAGTCTAGCGGGAAGCTCCTACAATGAGCAGTTCTTC; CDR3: CSVESLAGSSYNEQFF
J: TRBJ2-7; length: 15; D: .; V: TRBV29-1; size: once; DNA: TGCAGCGTTGAAAAGGGGACTGTACCTCCCTACGAGCAGTACTTC; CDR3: CSVEKGTVPPYEQYF
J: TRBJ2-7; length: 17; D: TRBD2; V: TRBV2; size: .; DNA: TGTGCCAGCAGGACACTACTAGCGGGAGTATTGTCCTACGAGCAGTACTTC; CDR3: CASRTLLAGVLSYEQYF
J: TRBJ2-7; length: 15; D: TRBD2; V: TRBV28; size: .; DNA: TGTGCCAGCAGGTCCCGCGGGGGGCGCCTGGGCGAGCAGTACTTC; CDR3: CASRSRGGRLGEQYF
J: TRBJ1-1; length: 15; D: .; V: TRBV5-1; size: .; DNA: TGCGCCAGCATGCCGACGGGGCTCATGAACACTGAAGCTTTCTTT; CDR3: CASMPTGLMNTEAFF
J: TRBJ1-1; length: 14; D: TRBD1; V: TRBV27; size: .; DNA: TGTGCCAGCAGTTCTCACAGGGGGCATACTGAAGCTTTCTTT; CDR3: CASSSHRGHTEAFF
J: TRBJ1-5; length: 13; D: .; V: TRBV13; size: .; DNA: TGTGCCAGCAGCTTCGGAACCAATCAGCCCCAGCATTTT; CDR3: CASSFGTNQPQHF
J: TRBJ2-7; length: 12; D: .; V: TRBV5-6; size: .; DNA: TGTGCCAGCAGCTTGGAACGCGACGAGCAGTACTTC; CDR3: CASSLERDEQYF
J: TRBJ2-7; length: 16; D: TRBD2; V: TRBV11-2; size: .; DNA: TGTGCCAGCAGCTTAGATCAGCGGGAGGTCTCCTACGAGCAGTACTTC; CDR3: CASSLDQREVSYEQYF
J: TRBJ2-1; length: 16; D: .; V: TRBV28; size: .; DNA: TGTGCCAGCAAAACGTGGAAGAAAATTGAGAGGAATGAGCAGTTCTTC; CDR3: CASKTWKKIERNEQFF
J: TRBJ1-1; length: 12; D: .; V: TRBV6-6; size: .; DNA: TGTGCCAGCAGTGATGGTTATACTGAAGCTTTCTTT; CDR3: CASSDGYTEAFF
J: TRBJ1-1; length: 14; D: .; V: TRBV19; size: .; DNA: TGTGCCAGTAGTATAATAGGGTCCGGCATTGAAGCTTTCTTT; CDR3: CASSIIGSGIEAFF
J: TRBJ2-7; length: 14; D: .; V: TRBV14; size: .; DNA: TGTGCCAGCAGCCAAGGCCCCTGGAGCTACGAGCAGTACTTC; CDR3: CASSQGPWSYEQYF
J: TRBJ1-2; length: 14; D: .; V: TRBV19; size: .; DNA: TGTGCCAGTAGTATAGATCCGGGATACTATGGCTACACCTTC; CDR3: CASSIDPGYYGYTF
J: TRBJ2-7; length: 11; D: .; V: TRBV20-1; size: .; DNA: TGCAGTGTTGGGCAGAACTACGGGCAGTACTTC; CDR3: CSVGQNYGQYF
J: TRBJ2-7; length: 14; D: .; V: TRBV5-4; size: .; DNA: TGTGCCAGCAGCTCCGCGGCGAGCTCCTACGAGCAGTACTTC; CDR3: CASSSAASSYEQYF
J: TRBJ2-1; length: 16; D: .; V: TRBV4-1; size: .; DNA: TGCGCCAGCAGCCAGGAACCATTTGCCGCCTACAATGAGCAGTTCTTC; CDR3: CASSQEPFAAYNEQFF